What follows describes a single TCR beta chain. Its antigen is as yet unknown. The sample originates from a study of CXCR3-negative and CXCR3-positive naive CD8 T cells. Whole-study findings and limits: When CXCR3-positive naive cells were set against CXCR3-negative naive cells, the former had more hydrophobic TRB CDR3s. Memory CD8+ cells showed much lower diversity, while both naive subsets were comparably high.

This CDR3 is built from 17 residues. Germline CDR1 and CDR2: SGHTA and FQGTGA. The libraries of TRB cDNA were constructed through 5' RACE using UMI labels. One entry per CDR3 protein, without DNA, is what TCRdb gives after re-calling the 5' RACE reads. The specimen's table records around 120,000 distinct CDR3 sequences. The rearrangement uses TRBV7-3 and TRBJ2-1; TCRdb's D call, TRBD1, is unchecked because there is no DNA. Source material: naive CXCR3+ CD8+ T cells from blood. Stated subset: CD45RO-CCR7+CD27+CD95- naive CD8+ T cells expressing CXCR3 (TNR3+). This TCR was recovered from a human donor in good health. Some clones in this sample may be carry-over from other donors' samples. The CDR3 loop is CASSLAPGQGSHNQQFF.